Following are 31 T cell receptor beta chains from one sample sequenced in a study of siplizumab effects on memory and regulatory T cells. Profiled with immunoSEQ multiplex PCR; TCRdb holds only in-frame clones, not every one. The sample holds approximately 68,000 clones; about 89% are singletons and the top ten take roughly 30%. The sequenced sample consisted of CD8+ T cells sorted from blood. These receptors were taken from a human donor in good health.

This chain joins TRBV29-1 and TRBJ2-7; D possibly uses TRBD1 or TRBD2 (5 bases each). Germline CDR1 reads SQVTM; CDR2 reads ANQGSEA. The CDR3 extends over 11 amino acids. The germline V and J ends were trimmed by 6 bases and 5 bases, with 11 bases remaining between them. The CDR3 protein is CSVWGSNEQYF. In nucleotides, the CDR3 is TGCAGCGTGTGGGGGAGTAACGAGCAGTACTTC.

The chain employs TRBV6-5 and TRBJ2-7; tentative D call: TRBD1 (6 bases). The CDR3 has 16 amino acids. Germline CDR1 is MNHEY and CDR2 is SVGAGI. V was pared by 0 bases and J by 2 bases, with 14 bases between. The CDR3 sequence: CASSYSIGTMAYEQYF. The CDR3 coding sequence is TGTGCCAGCAGTTACTCGATAGGGACAATGGCCTACGAGCAGTACTTC.

V gene TRBV7-3 combines with J gene TRBJ2-5, with a weak D call TRBD2 (6 bases). V lost 8 bases and J 5 bases, leaving 18 bases between the germline ends. In germline, CDR1 is SGHTA, CDR2 FQGTGA. There are 14 residues in the CDR3. The CDR3 DNA is TGTGCCAGCTCTTTGATCGGGGGTAGGGAGACCCAGTACTTC. Its translation is CASSLIGGRETQYF.

V and J are TRBV7-9 and TRBJ1-1; D is uncertain. The CDR3 sequence is 12 residues long. The germline V gene has CDR1 SEHNR and CDR2 FQNEAQ (reference sequence). Trimming left V 5 bases short and J 7 bases short, with 11 bases between. The CDR3 DNA is TGTGCCAGCAGCGGGGTAAGTGATGAAGCTTTCTTT. Residues: CASSGVSDEAFF.

The chain links TRBV5-6 to TRBJ1-2, with D perhaps matching TRBD1 (5 bases). Germline CDR1 reads SGHDT; CDR2 reads YYEEEE. This CDR3 contains 12 residues. The V and J ends lost 4 bases and 11 bases respectively, with 15 bases between them. The CDR3 reads CASSLLDSLYTF. The CDR3 bases are TGTGCCAGCAGCCTGTTAGACAGTTTGTACACCTTC.

The chain combines TRBV5-1 with TRBJ2-7, with a possible D match to TRBD2 (5 bases). Trimming left V 1 base short and J 7 bases short, with 21 bases between. The CDR3 length is 16 residues. Germline values: CDR1 SGHRS, CDR2 YFSETQ. The CDR3 nucleotides are TGCGCCAGCAGCTTGTCCCCCGGGCACGGGAAAGGAGAGCAGTACTTC. Protein product: CASSLSPGHGKGEQYF.

Details on this clone: This specimen includes other DNA sequences encoding the same CDR3. The chain is built from TRBV20-1 and TRBJ2-3; D not resolved. The germline CDR1 and CDR2 sequences are DFQATT and SNEGSKA (reference sequence). Trimming left V 0 bases short and J 4 bases short, with 2 bases between. The CDR3 runs to 11 residues. This CDR3 is CSAREADTQYF. CDR3 in DNA: TGCAGTGCTAGAGAAGCAGATACGCAGTATTTT.

J is TRBJ2-1 and V is TRBV6-6; either TRBD1 or TRBD2 may fit D (5 bases each). This CDR3 region has 16 residues. The V gene lost 5 bases and the J gene lost 0 bases, with 14 bases spanning the gap. Germline V gene lookup returns CDR1 MNHNY and CDR2 SVGAGI (reference sequence). In nucleotides, the CDR3 is TGTGCCAGCAGTCTCGGGACGCAGAGCTCCTACAATGAGCAGTTCTTC. Translation: CASSLGTQSSYNEQFF.

This chain uses TRBV10-3 with TRBJ2-1, with 8 nucleotides matching TRBD1. Germline CDR1 and CDR2: ENHRY and SYGVKD. J lost 2 bases, V lost 5 bases, and 5 bases had no gene match. The CDR3 runs to 15 residues. The CDR3 DNA reads as TGTGCCATCAGTTCAGGGGGCGGCCCCTACAATGAGCAGTTCTTC. Translated: CAISSGGGPYNEQFF.

The chain links TRBV6-4 to TRBJ1-2; D gene uncertain. Trimming took off 0 bases at V and 8 bases at J, with 19 bases between the two ends. Germline lookup yields CDR1 MRHNA and CDR2 SNTAGT. The CDR3 runs 16 residues. CDR3 amino acids: CASSDSRRQPPNGYTF. DNA for the CDR3: TGTGCCAGCAGTGACTCGAGACGGCAACCCCCGAACGGCTACACCTTC.

V is TRBV7-6 and J is TRBJ2-7; D could derive from TRBD1 or TRBD2 (6 bases each). Trimming left V 1 base short and J 7 bases short, with 17 bases between. The CDR3 sequence is 15 residues long. CDR1 is SGHVS, CDR2 FNYEAQ, per germline. This CDR3 is CASSLVRGPKEEQYF. The CDR3 bases are TGTGCCAGCAGCTTAGTCCGGGGGCCAAAAGAGGAGCAGTACTTC.

This sequence joins TRBV6-5 and TRBJ2-7; weak D call: TRBD1 (5 bases). CDR1 is MNHEY, CDR2 SVGAGI, per germline. The CDR3 consists of 13 residues. Deletions cut 8 bases from V and 1 base from J, with 12 bases between. CDR3 nucleotides: TGTGCCAGCTCTTGGGGCAGTTCCTACGAGCAGTACTTC. As protein: CASSWGSSYEQYF.

The chain combines TRBV19 with TRBJ2-3; a possible D gene is TRBD2 (5 bases). The CDR3 consists of 13 residues. Trimming stripped 4 bases from V and 5 bases from J, with 10 bases between. Per the germline V gene, CDR1 is LNHDA and CDR2 is SQIVND (reference sequence). This chain's CDR3 is CASSTLSGDTQYF. CDR3 nucleotide sequence: TGTGCCAGTAGTACTCTAAGCGGAGATACGCAGTATTTT.

This chain joins TRBV7-9 and TRBJ2-7; D unresolved. Germline CDR1 and CDR2: SEHNR and FQNEAQ (reference sequence). Between the trimmed V and J ends, which lost 3 bases and 5 bases, there was a span of 11 bases. There are 13 residues in the CDR3. CDR3 sequence reads: CASSLAQGDEQYF. CDR3 coding DNA: TGTGCCAGCAGCTTGGCCCAAGGAGACGAGCAGTACTTC.

The chain is built from TRBV27 and TRBJ2-7; D not resolved. Germline V CDR1 and CDR2: MNHEY, SMNVEV (reference sequence). The V end lost 6 bases, the J end lost 6 bases, and 18 bases lay between the germline ends. The CDR3 totals 14 residues. CDR3: CASSPGTVGTEQYF. CDR3 DNA sequence: TGTGCCAGCAGCCCAGGAACTGTGGGAACCGAGCAGTACTTC.

Comments on this clone: A junction boundary mismatches the germline segment, possibly from a read error. The chain has TRBV7-2 and TRBJ2-5, with 8 positions matching TRBD2. CDR1 is SGHTA and CDR2 is FQGNSA in the germline V gene. The CDR3 totals 19 residues. The chain's CDR3 is CASNLGVSGGGLSQETQYF. For the CDR3, the DNA is TGTGCCAGCAACTTAGGGGTTTCTGGCGGGGGGCTGTCGCAAGAGACCCAGTACTTC.

The chain links TRBV19 to TRBJ2-5, with 13 nucleotides matching TRBD2. The J segment lost 1 base and the V segment lost 5 bases, leaving 4 bases of the junction unmatched. There are 16 residues in the CDR3. CDR1 is LNHDA, CDR2 SQIVND, per germline (reference sequence). Here the CDR3 reads CASSPRTSGGQETQYF. As DNA, the CDR3 is TGTGCCAGTAGTCCCCGGACTAGCGGGGGCCAAGAGACCCAGTACTTC.

The chain has TRBV9 and TRBJ2-7; 10 bases align to TRBD2. This CDR3 region has 16 residues. Germline V lookup: CDR1 SGDLS, CDR2 YYNGEE. The junction had 10 bases not matched to a gene; V was cut back by 4 bases and J by 3 bases. CDR3 bases: TGTGCCAGCAGCTCCAGGACTAGCGGTCGCCTCTACGAGCAGTACTTC. Encoded protein: CASSSRTSGRLYEQYF.

The chain carries TRBV5-5 and TRBJ2-7; 12 nucleotides align to TRBD1. The CDR3 runs 17 residues. The trim removed 4 bases at V and 2 bases at J, leaving 10 bases unmatched. The germline V gene encodes CDR1 SGHKS and CDR2 YYEKEE (reference sequence). The CDR3 DNA reads as TGTGCCAGCAGCCCGTCGGGACAGGGGGCGAAGACCTACGAGCAGTACTTC. The encoded protein is CASSPSGQGAKTYEQYF.

The V gene is TRBV9, the J gene TRBJ2-5; 7 nucleotides line up with TRBD2. With V trimmed by 3 bases and J by 3 bases, 17 bases remained unmatched. The germline V gene has CDR1 SGDLS and CDR2 YYNGEE. The CDR3 runs to 18 residues. CDR3: CASSGSGRSGASEETQYF. The CDR3 DNA reads as TGTGCCAGCAGCGGCTCGGGACGGAGCGGGGCATCGGAAGAGACCCAGTACTTC.

The chain is built from TRBV4-2 and TRBJ2-5; D is perhaps TRBD2 (6 bases). The J call may be in error: the DNA end matches TRBJ2-7 better. CDR1 is LGHNA and CDR2 is YNFKEQ in the germline V gene. This CDR3 contains 15 residues. CDR3 in amino acids: CASSPRDSGSYEQYF. The DNA for the CDR3 is TGTGCCAGCAGCCCCCGGGATAGCGGCTCCTACGAGCAGTACTTC.

The J gene is TRBJ1-2, the V gene TRBV5-5; D may be TRBD1 (6 bases). Per the germline V gene, CDR1 is SGHKS and CDR2 is YYEKEE (reference sequence). Trimming removed 1 base from V and 2 bases from J, with 9 bases in between. The CDR3 has 14 amino acids. CDR3 bases: TGTGCCAGCAGCTTGCGGACAGACAACTATGGCTACACCTTC. It encodes CASSLRTDNYGYTF.

V and J are TRBV7-2 and TRBJ2-1, with 9 bases lining up with TRBD2. V lost 1 base to trimming and J lost 5 bases; unmatched junction nucleotides: 6. This CDR3 contains 16 residues. Per the germline V gene, CDR1 is SGHTA and CDR2 is FQGNSA. DNA for the CDR3: TGTGCCAGCAGCTTAGGACTAGCGGACCACAACAATGAGCAGTTCTTC. Translating it yields CASSLGLADHNNEQFF.

This clone was observed a single time. The rearrangement links TRBV19 to TRBJ1-3; D ambiguous. The germline CDR1 and CDR2 sequences are LNHDA and SQIVND (reference sequence). This CDR3 region has 12 residues. The germline V and J ends were trimmed by 10 bases and 2 bases, with 9 bases remaining between them. CDR3 bases: TGTGCCACCGGGGAAACTGGAAACACCATATATTTT. Its protein is CATGETGNTIYF.

The chain uses TRBV27 and TRBJ1-2; 12 bases fit TRBD1. The germline CDR1 and CDR2 sequences are MNHEY and SMNVEV (reference sequence). V trimming: 0 bases; J trimming: 4 bases; junction bases outside the gene matches: 0. The CDR3 runs to 15 residues. CDR3 region: CASSLSGQGAYGYTF. The CDR3 DNA reads as TGTGCCAGCAGTTTATCGGGACAGGGGGCCTATGGCTACACCTTC.

This sequence joins TRBV9 and TRBJ1-2; D gene ambiguous. The CDR3 has 12 amino acids. V shed 1 base and J shed 8 bases, with 9 bases lying between them. The germline V gene has CDR1 SGDLS and CDR2 YYNGEE. The CDR3 sequence is CASSVSSGGYTF. The CDR3 nucleotides are TGTGCCAGCAGCGTATCCAGCGGGGGCTACACCTTC.

The V gene is TRBV4-1, the J gene TRBJ2-7; D is undetermined. Trimming removed 4 bases from V and 2 bases from J, with 15 bases in between. This CDR3 spans 15 amino acids. The germline gives CDR1 MGHRA, CDR2 YSYEKL. DNA of the CDR3: TGCGCCAGCAGCCCGGTCATAGGAGAGGCCTACGAGCAGTACTTC. The encoded protein is CASSPVIGEAYEQYF.

The chain couples TRBV7-2 to TRBJ2-2; D perhaps matches TRBD2 (7 bases). This CDR3 has 18 amino acids. Germline values: CDR1 SGHTA, CDR2 FQGNSA. Trimming cost V 0 bases and J 4 bases, with 18 bases left between them. DNA for the CDR3: TGTGCCAGCAGCTTAGCTCTCGTCGGGGGGCATGTCACCGGGGAGCTGTTTTTT. Amino acid sequence: CASSLALVGGHVTGELFF.

V usage is TRBV6-5 and J usage is TRBJ1-1; D unclear. V dropped 2 bases and J dropped 1 base, with 11 bases sitting between them. The germline V gene has CDR1 MNHEY and CDR2 SVGAGI. The CDR3 length is 15 residues. CDR3 loop: CASSYRSGANTEAFF. DNA for the CDR3: TGTGCCAGCAGTTACCGGTCGGGAGCGAACACTGAAGCTTTCTTT.

The chain carries TRBV7-3 and TRBJ2-2, with a possible D match to TRBD2 (5 bases). The CDR3 runs to 17 residues. Looked up from germline, CDR1 is SGHTA and CDR2 is FQGTGA. V dropped 0 bases and J dropped 1 base, with 12 bases sitting between them. The CDR3 nucleotides read TGTGCCAGCAGCTTAACCAGCGGCCTACTGAACACCGGGGAGCTGTTTTTT. Its translation: CASSLTSGLLNTGELFF.

The CDR3 protein is CAVGGSNTEAFF. CDR3 in DNA: TGTGCTGTTGGGGGGTCGAACACTGAAGCTTTCTTT. The rearrangement links TRBV30 to TRBJ1-1; perhaps TRBD1 as D (5 bases). The CDR3 is 12 residues long. Germline CDR1 reads GTSNPN; CDR2 reads SVGIG (reference sequence).